This T cell receptor (beta chain) was obtained from a study of T cells in localized non-small cell lung cancer. Sequenced by immunoSEQ multiplex PCR; TCRdb stores in-frame clones only, minus some. Of 55,000 to 65,000 clones listed, around nine tenths are singletons. The TCR sequence derives from a man aged 35 to 69 with stage I squamous cell lung carcinoma. The starting material was peripheral blood, obtained before any cancer treatment.

The CDR3 is CASSVGAGGPLVETQYF. CDR3 bases: TGTGCCAGCAGCGTAGGGGCGGGAGGGCCGTTAGTAGAGACCCAGTACTTC. The J gene is TRBJ2-5, the V gene TRBV9; 9 nucleotides agree with TRBD2. V lost 0 bases to trimming and J lost 4 bases; unmatched junction nucleotides: 10. Germline V gene sequence: CDR1 SGDLS, CDR2 YYNGEE. The CDR3 has 17 residues.